Presented here are 13 T cell receptor beta chains from one specimen sequenced in a study of T cell repertoires in cytomegalovirus infection (dated by TCRdb to the late 2010s). No antigen has been identified for these receptors. Sequencing was performed on an Illumina HiSeq 1500. Starting from the raw public reads, TCRdb applied fastp trimming at Q25, assembled clones with MiXCR and retained in-frame beta chains. Rows are unified per CDR3 protein, each entry keeping the most common DNA and genes. This sample comprises roughly 68,000 distinct CDR3 sequences, about 23% of them detected only once. The ten biggest clones cover over 70% of the sample. The sequencing sample was made of PBMCs, sequenced either directly or after in vitro stimulation (not recorded which). The receptors stem from a human donor in good health (CMV status not recorded). Some clones in this sample may be carry-over from other donors' samples.

This clonotype has just a few counts. The chain couples TRBV19 to TRBJ2-2; unclear D gene. The CDR3 length is 12 residues. The germline gives CDR1 LNHDA, CDR2 SQIVND (reference sequence). Trimming pared 6 bases from V and 7 bases from J, leaving 9 bases between. The CDR3 protein is CASSPYRGELFF. CDR3 DNA sequence: TGTGCCAGTAGCCCATACCGCGGGGAGCTGTTTTTT.

This chain joins TRBV13 and TRBJ1-5; D remains ambiguous. Germline V gene lookup returns CDR1 PRHDT and CDR2 FYEKMQ (reference sequence). Trimming shortened V by 5 bases and J by 4 bases, and 15 bases separated the two germline ends. This CDR3 is built from 15 residues. The CDR3 nucleotides are TGTGCCAGCAGCCCCACGGACGGTCCGAATCAGCCCCAGCATTTT. The encoded protein is CASSPTDGPNQPQHF.

The count of this clonotype is one. J is TRBJ2-3 and V is TRBV4-3; TRBD2 aligns across 9 bases. The germline V gene encodes CDR1 LGHNA and CDR2 YSLEER. V dropped 3 bases and J dropped 2; count of bases not matched to a gene: 6. CDR3 length: 16 residues. This CDR3 is CASSHGAGGVTDTQYF. The CDR3 DNA reads TGCGCCAGCAGCCACGGAGCGGGAGGTGTCACAGATACGCAGTATTTT.

V usage is TRBV7-8 and J usage is TRBJ1-4; D is perhaps TRBD1 (5 bases). Germline values: CDR1 SGHVS, CDR2 FQNEAQ. Trimming left V 5 bases short and J 2 bases short, with 9 bases between. The CDR3 sequence is 14 residues long. The CDR3 nucleotides are TGTGCCAGCAGCGGGGACGGGACTAATGAAAAACTGTTTTTT. Its protein is CASSGDGTNEKLFF.

In its sample, this clonotype was seen many times. The J gene is TRBJ2-7, the V gene TRBV7-2, with TRBD2 identical over 11 bases. There are 18 residues in the CDR3. Germline values: CDR1 SGHTA, CDR2 FQGNSA. V lost 3 bases and J lost 5; bases outside the gene matches: 15. The CDR3 sequence: CASSLSGLSSGRSDEQYF. In DNA form, the CDR3 reads TGTGCCAGCAGCTTGTCGGGACTCTCTAGCGGGAGGTCCGACGAGCAGTACTTC.

The chain employs TRBV7-9 and TRBJ2-1, with 10 bases that match TRBD2. V shed 5 bases, J shed 7 bases, and the junction held 5 bases outside the gene matches. CDR3 length: 14 amino acids. CDR1 and CDR2 from the germline V gene are SEHNR and FQNEAQ (reference sequence). CDR3 coding DNA: TGTGCCAGCAGCGCTAGCGGGAGTGGAAATGAGCAGTTCTTC. Amino acid sequence: CASSASGSGNEQFF. Complete variable domain (other parts from reference TRBV7-9 and TRBJ2-1): DTGVSQNPRHKITKRGQNVTFRCDPISEHNRLYWYRQTLGQGPEFLTYFQNEAQLEKSRLLSDRFSAERPKGSFSTLEIQRTEQGDSAMYLCASSASGSGNEQFFGPGTRLTVL.

The table lists this clonotype with many counts. CDR3 sequence (DNA): TGTGCCAGTAGTACGCCCCAGGCCTCTAACTATGGCTACACCTTC. This encodes CASSTPQASNYGYTF. The chain carries TRBV19 and TRBJ1-2; D is undetermined. Between the trimmed V and J ends, which lost 4 bases and 0 bases, there was a span of 12 bases. This CDR3 contains 15 residues. CDR1 and CDR2 from the germline V gene are LNHDA and SQIVND (reference sequence).

V is TRBV4-3 and J is TRBJ1-1; 7 nucleotides align to TRBD1. Germline V gene sequence: CDR1 LGHNA, CDR2 YSLEER. The trim removed 3 bases at V and 1 base at J, leaving 2 bases unmatched. The CDR3 runs to 14 residues. The CDR3 is CASSQGTANTEAFF. For the CDR3, the DNA is TGCGCCAGCAGCCAGGGGACAGCGAACACTGAAGCTTTCTTT.

This clonotype was observed many times. The rearrangement links TRBV7-2 to TRBJ1-1; TRBD1 is a possible D gene (5 bases). The CDR3 length is 13 residues. V lost 2 bases and J 4 bases, leaving 8 bases between the germline ends. CDR1 and CDR2 from the germline V gene are SGHTA and FQGNSA. Here the CDR3 DNA reads TGTGCCAGCAGCTTAAGGCAGGGCACTGAAGCTTTCTTT. Protein: CASSLRQGTEAFF.

The chain couples TRBV6-5 to TRBJ2-2; 7 bases align to TRBD2. CDR3 size: 16 residues. After removal of 1 base from V and 1 base from J, the junction contained 3 bases not matched to a gene. The germline gives CDR1 MNHEY, CDR2 SVGAGI. CDR3 bases: TGTGCCAGCAGTTACTTCCCTAGCGGGAACACCGGGGAGCTGTTTTTT. Translated, it gives CASSYFPSGNTGELFF.

The sample holds many counts of this clonotype. The chain employs TRBV7-2 and TRBJ2-3, with 10 positions matching TRBD2. Looked up from germline, CDR1 is SGHTA and CDR2 is FQGNSA. CDR3 length equals 15 residues. V was clipped by 2 bases and J by 5 bases; unmatched bases: 4. The CDR3 region is CASSLFSSGRDTQYF. The CDR3 DNA is TGTGCCAGCAGCTTATTCTCTAGCGGGAGAGATACGCAGTATTTT.

This clonotype was detected a few times. V and J are TRBV20-1 and TRBJ1-5; 11 bases are a match to TRBD1. CDR1 and CDR2 (germline): DFQATT, SNEGSKA (reference sequence). V lost 0 bases to trimming and J lost 7 bases; unmatched junction nucleotides: 5. This CDR3 has 15 residues. This CDR3 reads CSARDSGQGGQPQHF. The CDR3 bases are TGCAGTGCTAGAGACTCGGGACAGGGGGGGCAGCCCCAGCATTTT.

The J gene is TRBJ2-3, the V gene TRBV20-1; TRBD2 matches 7 bases. The CDR3 runs 11 residues. CDR1 DFQATT and CDR2 SNEGSKA come from the germline V gene (reference sequence). V was pared by 6 bases and J by 5 bases, with 2 bases of the junction left unmatched. CDR3 sequence (DNA): TGCAGTGCGAAGCGGGGAGATACGCAGTATTTT. As protein: CSAKRGDTQYF.